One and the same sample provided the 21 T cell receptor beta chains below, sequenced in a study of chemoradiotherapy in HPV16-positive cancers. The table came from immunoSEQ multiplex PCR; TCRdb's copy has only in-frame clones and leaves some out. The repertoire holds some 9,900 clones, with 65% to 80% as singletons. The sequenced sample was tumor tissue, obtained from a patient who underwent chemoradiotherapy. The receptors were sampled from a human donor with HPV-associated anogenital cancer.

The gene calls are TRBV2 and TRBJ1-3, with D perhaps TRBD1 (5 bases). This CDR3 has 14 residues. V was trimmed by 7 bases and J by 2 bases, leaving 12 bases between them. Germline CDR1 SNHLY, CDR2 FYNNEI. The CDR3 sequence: CASTWGPTGNTIYF. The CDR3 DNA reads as TGTGCCAGCACCTGGGGACCAACTGGAAACACCATATATTTT.

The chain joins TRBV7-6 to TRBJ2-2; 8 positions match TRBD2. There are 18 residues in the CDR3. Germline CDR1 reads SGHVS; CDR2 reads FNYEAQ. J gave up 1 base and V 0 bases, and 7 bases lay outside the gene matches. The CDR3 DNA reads TGTGCCAGCAGCTTAGCCGAGTCGGGGGGGTTGAACACCGGGGAGCTGTTTTTT. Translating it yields CASSLAESGGLNTGELFF.

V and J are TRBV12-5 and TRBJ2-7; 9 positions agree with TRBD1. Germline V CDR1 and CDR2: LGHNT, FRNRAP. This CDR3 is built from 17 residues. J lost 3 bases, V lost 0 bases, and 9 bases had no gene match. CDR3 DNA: TGTGCTAGTGGTTTGGTACGAGGGACAGGGCTGATCTACGAGCAGTACTTC. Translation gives CASGLVRGTGLIYEQYF.

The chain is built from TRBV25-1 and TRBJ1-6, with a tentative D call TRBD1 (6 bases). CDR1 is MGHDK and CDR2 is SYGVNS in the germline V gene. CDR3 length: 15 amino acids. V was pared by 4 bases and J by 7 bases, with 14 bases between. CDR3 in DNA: TGTGCCAGCAGTGCTTCGGGGGGGCAAAATTCACCCCTCCACTTT. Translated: CASSASGGQNSPLHF.

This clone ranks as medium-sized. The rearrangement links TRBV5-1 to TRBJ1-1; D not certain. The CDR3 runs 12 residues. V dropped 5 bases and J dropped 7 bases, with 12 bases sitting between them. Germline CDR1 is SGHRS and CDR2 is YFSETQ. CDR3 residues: CASSVGEREAFF. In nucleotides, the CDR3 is TGCGCCAGCAGTGTGGGAGAACGTGAAGCTTTCTTT.

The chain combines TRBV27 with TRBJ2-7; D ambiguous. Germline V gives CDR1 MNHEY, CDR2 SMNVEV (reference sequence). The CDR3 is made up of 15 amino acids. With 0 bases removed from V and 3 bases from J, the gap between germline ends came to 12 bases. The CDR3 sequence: CASSLSPGSNYEQYF. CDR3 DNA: TGTGCCAGCAGTTTATCTCCTGGGTCCAACTACGAGCAGTACTTC.

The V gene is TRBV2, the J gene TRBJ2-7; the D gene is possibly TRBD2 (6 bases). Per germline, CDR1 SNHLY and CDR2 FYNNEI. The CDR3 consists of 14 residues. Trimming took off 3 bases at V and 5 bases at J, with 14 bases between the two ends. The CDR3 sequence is CASSDGGAAHEQYF. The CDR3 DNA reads TGTGCCAGCAGTGACGGAGGGGCTGCCCACGAGCAGTACTTC.

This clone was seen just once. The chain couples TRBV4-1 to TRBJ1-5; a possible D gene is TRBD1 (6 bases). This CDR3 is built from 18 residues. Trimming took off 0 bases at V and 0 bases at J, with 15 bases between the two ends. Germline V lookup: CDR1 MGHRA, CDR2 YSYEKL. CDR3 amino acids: CASSQEAAGAVSNQPQHF. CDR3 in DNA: TGCGCCAGCAGCCAAGAGGCGGCGGGGGCAGTTAGCAATCAGCCCCAGCATTTT.

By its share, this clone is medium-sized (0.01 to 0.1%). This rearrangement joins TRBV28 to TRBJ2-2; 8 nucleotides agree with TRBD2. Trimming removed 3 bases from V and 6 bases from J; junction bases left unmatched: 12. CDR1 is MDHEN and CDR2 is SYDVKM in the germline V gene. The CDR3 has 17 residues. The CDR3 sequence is CASSFVLTGGLAGELFF. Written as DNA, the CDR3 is TGTGCCAGCAGTTTTGTCTTGACGGGGGGGCTCGCCGGGGAGCTGTTTTTT.

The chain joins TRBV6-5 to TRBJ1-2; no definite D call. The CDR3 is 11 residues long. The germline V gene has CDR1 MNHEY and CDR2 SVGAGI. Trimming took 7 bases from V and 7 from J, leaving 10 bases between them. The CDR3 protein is CASTDGFGYTF. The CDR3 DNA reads TGTGCCAGCACTGACGGTTTTGGCTACACCTTC.

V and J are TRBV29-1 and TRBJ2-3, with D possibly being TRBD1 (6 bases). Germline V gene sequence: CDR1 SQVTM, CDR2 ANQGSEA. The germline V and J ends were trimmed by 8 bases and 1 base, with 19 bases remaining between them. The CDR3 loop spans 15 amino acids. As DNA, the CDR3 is TGCAGCTCTACGGCGGCCAGGGGCGGCACAGATACGCAGTATTTT. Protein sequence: CSSTAARGGTDTQYF.

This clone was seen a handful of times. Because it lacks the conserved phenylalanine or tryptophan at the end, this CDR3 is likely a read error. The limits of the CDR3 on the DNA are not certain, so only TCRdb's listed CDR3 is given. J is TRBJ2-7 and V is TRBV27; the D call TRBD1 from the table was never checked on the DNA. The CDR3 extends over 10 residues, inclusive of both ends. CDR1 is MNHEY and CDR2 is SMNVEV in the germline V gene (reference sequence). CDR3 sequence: CASRPGGNLS.

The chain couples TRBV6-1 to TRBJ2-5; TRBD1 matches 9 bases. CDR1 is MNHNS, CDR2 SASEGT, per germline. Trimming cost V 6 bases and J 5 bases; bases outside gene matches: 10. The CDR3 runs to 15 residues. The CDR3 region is CASRRGQGVRETQYF. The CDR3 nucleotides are TGTGCCAGCAGACGGGGACAGGGAGTCCGCGAGACCCAGTACTTC.

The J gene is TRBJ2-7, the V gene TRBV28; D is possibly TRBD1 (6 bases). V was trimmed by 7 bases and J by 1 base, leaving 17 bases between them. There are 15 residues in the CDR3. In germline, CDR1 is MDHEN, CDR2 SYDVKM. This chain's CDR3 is CASISTGTYSYEQYF. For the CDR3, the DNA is TGTGCCAGCATTAGTACCGGGACATATTCCTACGAGCAGTACTTC.

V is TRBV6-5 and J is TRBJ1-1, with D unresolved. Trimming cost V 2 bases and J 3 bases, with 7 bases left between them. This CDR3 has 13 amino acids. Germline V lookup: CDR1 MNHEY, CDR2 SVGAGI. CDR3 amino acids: CASSYGRYTEAFF. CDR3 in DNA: TGTGCCAGCAGTTACGGCAGATACACTGAAGCTTTCTTT.

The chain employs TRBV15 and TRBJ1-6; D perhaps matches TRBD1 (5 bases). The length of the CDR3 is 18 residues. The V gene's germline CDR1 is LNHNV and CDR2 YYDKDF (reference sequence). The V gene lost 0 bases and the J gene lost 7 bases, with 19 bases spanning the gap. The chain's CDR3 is CATSRDRGSTTANSPLHF. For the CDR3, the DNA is TGTGCCACCAGCAGAGATCGGGGCTCAACTACAGCCAATTCACCCCTCCACTTT.

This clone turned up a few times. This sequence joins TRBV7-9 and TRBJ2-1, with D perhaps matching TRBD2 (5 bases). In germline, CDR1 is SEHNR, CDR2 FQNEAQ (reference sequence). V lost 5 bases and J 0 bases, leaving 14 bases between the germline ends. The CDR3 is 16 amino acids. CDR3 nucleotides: TGTGCCAGCAGCATCATGGTAGCGAGCTCCTACAATGAGCAGTTCTTC. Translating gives CASSIMVASSYNEQFF.

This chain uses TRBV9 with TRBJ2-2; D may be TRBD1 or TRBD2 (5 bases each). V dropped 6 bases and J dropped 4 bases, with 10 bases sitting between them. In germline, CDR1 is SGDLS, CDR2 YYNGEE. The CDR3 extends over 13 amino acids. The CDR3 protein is CASKRGGTGELFF. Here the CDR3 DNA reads TGTGCCAGCAAGAGGGGCGGCACCGGGGAGCTGTTTTTT. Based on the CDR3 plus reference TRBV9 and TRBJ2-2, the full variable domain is DSGVTQTPKHLITATGQRVTLRCSPRSGDLSVYWYQQSLDQGLQFLIQYYNGEERAKGNILERFSAQQFPDLHSELNLSSLELGDSALYFCASKRGGTGELFFGEGSRLTVL.

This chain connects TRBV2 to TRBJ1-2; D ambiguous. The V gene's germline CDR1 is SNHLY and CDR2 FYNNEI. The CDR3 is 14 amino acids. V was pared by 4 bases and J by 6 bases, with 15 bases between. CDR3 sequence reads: CASSGRRPSDGYTF. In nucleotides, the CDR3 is TGTGCCAGCAGTGGAAGACGCCCTTCTGATGGCTACACCTTC. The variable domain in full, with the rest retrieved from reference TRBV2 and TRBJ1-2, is EPEVTQTPSHQVTQMGQEVILRCVPISNHLYFYWYRQILGQKVEFLVSFYNNEISEKSEIFDDQFSVERPDGSNFTLKIRSTKLEDSAMYFCASSGRRPSDGYTFGSGTRLTVV.

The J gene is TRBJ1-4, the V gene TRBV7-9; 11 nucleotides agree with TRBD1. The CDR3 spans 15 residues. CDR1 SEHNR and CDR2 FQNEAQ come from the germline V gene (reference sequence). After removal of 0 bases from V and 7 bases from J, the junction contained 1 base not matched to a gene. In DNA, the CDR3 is TGTGCCAGCAGCTTAGCCGGACAGGGGGCTGAAAAACTGTTTTTT. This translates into CASSLAGQGAEKLFF.

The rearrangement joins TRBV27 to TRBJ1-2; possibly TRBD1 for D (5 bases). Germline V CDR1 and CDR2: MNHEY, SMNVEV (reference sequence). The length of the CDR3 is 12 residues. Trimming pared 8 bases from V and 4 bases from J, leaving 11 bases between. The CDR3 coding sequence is TGTGCCAGCTGGGGGGGTACCTATGGCTACACCTTC. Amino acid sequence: CASWGGTYGYTF.